This TCR beta chain was sequenced during a study of cytomegalovirus exposure and HLA in healthy donors. Notes on the study in general: Links to common viral pathogens appeared, in a later analysis, for several of the most significant clusters.

As for this clone: Antigen: not known.

The CDR3 spans 17 residues. Both 60 Vbeta primers and 13 Jbeta primers went into the PCR. Generated by immunoSEQ multiplex PCR, the TCRdb table keeps only in-frame clones and is missing some. Of roughly 100,000 clones in the sample, 83% were seen once. The chain combines TRBV21-1 with TRBJ2-4; the table gives TRBD1 as D, unverified against the DNA. TRBV21-1 is an annotated pseudogene. The sequence derives from a man aged 18 to 29 in good health and CMV-seronegative. Sequencing input: PBMCs. CDR3 sequence (DNA): TGTGCCAGCAGCAAAAATCAAGGACAGGGGGAAGCAAACATTCAGTACTTC. This encodes CASSKNQGQGEANIQYF.